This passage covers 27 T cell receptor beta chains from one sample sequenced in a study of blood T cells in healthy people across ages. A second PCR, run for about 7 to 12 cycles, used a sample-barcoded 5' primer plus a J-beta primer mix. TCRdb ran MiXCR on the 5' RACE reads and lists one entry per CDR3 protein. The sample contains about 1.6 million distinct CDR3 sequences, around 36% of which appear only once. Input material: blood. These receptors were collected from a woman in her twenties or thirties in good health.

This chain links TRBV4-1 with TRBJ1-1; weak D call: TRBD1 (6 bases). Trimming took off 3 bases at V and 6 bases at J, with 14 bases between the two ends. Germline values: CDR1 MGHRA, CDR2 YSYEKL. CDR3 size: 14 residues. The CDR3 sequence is CASSQAGAGAEAFF. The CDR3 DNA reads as TGCGCCAGCAGCCAGGCGGGGGCGGGGGCTGAAGCTTTCTTT.

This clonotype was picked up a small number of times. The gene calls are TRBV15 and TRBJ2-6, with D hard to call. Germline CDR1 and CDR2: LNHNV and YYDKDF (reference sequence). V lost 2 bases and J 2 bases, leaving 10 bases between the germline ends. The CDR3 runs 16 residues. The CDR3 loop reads CATSRPGEAGANVLTF. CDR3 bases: TGTGCCACCAGCAGACCGGGCGAGGCTGGGGCCAACGTCCTGACTTTC.

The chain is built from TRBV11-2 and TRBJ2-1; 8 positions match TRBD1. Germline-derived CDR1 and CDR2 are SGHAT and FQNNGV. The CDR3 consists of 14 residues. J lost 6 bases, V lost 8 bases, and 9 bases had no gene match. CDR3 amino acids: CASAGQGIGNEQFF. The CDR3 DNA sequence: TGTGCCAGCGCCGGACAGGGAATTGGCAATGAGCAGTTCTTC.

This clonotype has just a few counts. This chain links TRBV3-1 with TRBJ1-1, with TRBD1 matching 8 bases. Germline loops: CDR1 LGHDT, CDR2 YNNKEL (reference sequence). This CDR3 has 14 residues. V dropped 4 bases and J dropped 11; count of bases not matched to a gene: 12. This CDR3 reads CASSLGGRGHVAFF. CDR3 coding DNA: TGTGCCAGCAGCCTAGGTGGCAGGGGGCATGTTGCTTTCTTT.

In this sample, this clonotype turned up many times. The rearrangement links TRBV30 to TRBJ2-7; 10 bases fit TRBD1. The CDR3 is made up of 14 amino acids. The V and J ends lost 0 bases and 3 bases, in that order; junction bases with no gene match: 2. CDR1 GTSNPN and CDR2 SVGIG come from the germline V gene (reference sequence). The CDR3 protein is CAWSVRTGGYEQYF. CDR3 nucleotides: TGTGCCTGGAGTGTGAGGACAGGGGGCTACGAGCAGTACTTC.

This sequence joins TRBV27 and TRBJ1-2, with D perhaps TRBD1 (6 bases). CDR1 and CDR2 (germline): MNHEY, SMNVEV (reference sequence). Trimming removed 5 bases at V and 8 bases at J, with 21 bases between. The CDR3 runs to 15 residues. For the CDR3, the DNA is TGTGCCAGCAGTGGCTACAGGGCCCATCTTGAAGGCTACACCTTC. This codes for CASSGYRAHLEGYTF.

CDR3 nucleotides: TGTGCCAGCAGTGACCTTAACCGCATAGACTCCTACGAGCAGTACTTC. This translates into CASSDLNRIDSYEQYF. The chain is built from TRBV6-4 and TRBJ2-7; no firm D call. CDR1 and CDR2 from the germline V gene are MRHNA and SNTAGT. V was pared by 2 bases and J by 0 bases, with 14 bases between. This CDR3 contains 16 residues.

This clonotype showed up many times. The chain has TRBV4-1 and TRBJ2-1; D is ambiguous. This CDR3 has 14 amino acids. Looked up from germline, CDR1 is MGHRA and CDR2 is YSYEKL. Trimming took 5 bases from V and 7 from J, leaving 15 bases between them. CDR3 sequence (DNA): TGCGCCAGCAGCGAATCGCTTTCGCGGAATGAGCAGTTCTTC. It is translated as CASSESLSRNEQFF.

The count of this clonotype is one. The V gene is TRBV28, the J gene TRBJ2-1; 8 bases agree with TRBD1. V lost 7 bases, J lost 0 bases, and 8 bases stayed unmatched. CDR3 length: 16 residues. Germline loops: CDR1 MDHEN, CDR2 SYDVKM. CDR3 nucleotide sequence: TGTGCCAGCAAACCGGGGACAGGCGGCTCCTACAATGAGCAGTTCTTC. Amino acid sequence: CASKPGTGGSYNEQFF.

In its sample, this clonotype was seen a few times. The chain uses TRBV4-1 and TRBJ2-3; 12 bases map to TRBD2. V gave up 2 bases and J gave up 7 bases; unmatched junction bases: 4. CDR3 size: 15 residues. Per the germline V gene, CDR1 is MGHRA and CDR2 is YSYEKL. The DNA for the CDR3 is TGCGCCAGCAGCCAAACTAGCGGGGGGATGAATACGCAGTATTTT. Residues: CASSQTSGGMNTQYF.

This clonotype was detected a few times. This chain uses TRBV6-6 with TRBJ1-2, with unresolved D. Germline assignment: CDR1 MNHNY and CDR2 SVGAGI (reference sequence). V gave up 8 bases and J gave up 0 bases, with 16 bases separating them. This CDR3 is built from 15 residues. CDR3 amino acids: CASEPEQLPNYGYTF. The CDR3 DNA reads TGTGCCAGCGAACCTGAACAGCTCCCTAACTATGGCTACACCTTC.

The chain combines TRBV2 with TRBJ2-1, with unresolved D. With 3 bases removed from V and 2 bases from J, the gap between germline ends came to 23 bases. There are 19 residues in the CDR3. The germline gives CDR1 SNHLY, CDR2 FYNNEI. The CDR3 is CASSDLSLERQSTYNEQFF. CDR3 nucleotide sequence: TGTGCCAGCAGTGATCTGAGTTTGGAGCGCCAATCCACCTACAATGAGCAGTTCTTC.

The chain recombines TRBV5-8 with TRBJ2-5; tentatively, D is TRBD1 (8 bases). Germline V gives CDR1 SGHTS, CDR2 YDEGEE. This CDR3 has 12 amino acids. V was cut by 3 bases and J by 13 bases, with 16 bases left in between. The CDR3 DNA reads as TGTGCCAGCAGCTGGGGGAGGGACAGGCCGTACTTC. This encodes CASSWGRDRPYF.

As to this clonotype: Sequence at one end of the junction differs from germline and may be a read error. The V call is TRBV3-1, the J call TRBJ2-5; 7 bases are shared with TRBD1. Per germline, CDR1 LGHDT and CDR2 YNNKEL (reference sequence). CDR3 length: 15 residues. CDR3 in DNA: TGTGGCAGCAGCCGAAGAGGGGGCCGCCAAGAGACCCAGTACTTC. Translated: CGSSRRGGRQETQYF.

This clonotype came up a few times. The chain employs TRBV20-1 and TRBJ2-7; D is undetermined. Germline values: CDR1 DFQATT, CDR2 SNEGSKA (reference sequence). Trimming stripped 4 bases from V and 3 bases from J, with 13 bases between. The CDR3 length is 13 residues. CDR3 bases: TGCAGTGCTAAGAGGTACCCTAACTACGAGCAGTACTTC. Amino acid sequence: CSAKRYPNYEQYF.

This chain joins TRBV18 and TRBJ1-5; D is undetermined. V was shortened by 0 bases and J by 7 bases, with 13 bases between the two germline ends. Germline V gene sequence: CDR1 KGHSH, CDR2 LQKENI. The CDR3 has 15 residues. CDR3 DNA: TGTGCCAGCTCACCACCATATGGTTCAGGACAGCCCCAGCATTTT. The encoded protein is CASSPPYGSGQPQHF.

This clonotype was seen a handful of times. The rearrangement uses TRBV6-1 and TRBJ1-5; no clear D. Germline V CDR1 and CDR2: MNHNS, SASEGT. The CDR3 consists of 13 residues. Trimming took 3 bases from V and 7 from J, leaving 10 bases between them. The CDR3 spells CASSDTDLQPQHF. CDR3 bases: TGTGCCAGCAGTGACACCGACCTCCAGCCCCAGCATTTT.

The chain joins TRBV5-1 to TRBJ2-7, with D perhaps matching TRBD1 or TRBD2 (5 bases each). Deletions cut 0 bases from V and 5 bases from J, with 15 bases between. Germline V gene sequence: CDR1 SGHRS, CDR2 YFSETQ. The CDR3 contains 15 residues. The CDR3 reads CASSLGRGEVDEQYF. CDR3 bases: TGCGCCAGCAGCTTGGGAAGGGGAGAAGTTGACGAGCAGTACTTC.

CDR3 bases: TGTGCCAGCAGTTCCCCCCAGCAGCCCCAGCATTTT. Translating gives CASSSPQQPQHF. The V and J genes are TRBV6-6 and TRBJ1-5; D gene uncertain. V was clipped by 4 bases and J by 7 bases, with 8 bases between them. The CDR3 covers 12 residues. The germline gives CDR1 MNHNY, CDR2 SVGAGI (reference sequence).

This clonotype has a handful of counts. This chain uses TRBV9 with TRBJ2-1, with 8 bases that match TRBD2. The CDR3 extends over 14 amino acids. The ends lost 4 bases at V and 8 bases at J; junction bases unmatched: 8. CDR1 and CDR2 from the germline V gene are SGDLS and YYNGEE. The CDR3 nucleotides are TGTGCCAGCAGCCTGAGCGGGAGTGAGGATGAGCAGTTCTTC. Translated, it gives CASSLSGSEDEQFF.

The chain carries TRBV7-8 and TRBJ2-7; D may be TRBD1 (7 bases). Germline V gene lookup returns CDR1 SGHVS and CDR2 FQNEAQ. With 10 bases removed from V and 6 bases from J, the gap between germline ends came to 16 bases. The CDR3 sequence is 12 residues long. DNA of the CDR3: TGTGCCACGACGACAGGGAGGAGCGAGCAGTACTTC. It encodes CATTTGRSEQYF.

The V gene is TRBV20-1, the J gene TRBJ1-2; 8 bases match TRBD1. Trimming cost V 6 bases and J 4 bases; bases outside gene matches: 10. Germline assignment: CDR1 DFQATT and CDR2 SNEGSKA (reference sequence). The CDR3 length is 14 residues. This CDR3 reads CSAFDRGGVYGYTF. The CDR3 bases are TGCAGTGCGTTCGACAGGGGAGGGGTCTATGGCTACACCTTC.

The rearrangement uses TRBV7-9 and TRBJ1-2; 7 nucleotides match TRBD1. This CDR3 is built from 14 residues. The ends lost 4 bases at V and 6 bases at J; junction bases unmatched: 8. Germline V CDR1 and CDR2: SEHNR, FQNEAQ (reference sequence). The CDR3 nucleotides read TGTGCCAGCAGCTCCCCGGGACAGAGGCATGGCTACACCTTC. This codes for CASSSPGQRHGYTF.

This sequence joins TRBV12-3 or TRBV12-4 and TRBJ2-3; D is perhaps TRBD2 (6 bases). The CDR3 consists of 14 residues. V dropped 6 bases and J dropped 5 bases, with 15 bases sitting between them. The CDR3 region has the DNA TGTGCCAGCAGATCGGGACTTACCGGAGATACGCAGTATTTT. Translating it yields CASRSGLTGDTQYF.

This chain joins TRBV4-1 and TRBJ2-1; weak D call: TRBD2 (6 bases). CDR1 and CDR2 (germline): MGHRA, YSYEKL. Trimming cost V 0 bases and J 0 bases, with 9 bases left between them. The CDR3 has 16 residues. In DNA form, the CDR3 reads TGCGCCAGCAGCCAAGAGCCGACTAGCTCCTACAATGAGCAGTTCTTC. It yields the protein CASSQEPTSSYNEQFF.

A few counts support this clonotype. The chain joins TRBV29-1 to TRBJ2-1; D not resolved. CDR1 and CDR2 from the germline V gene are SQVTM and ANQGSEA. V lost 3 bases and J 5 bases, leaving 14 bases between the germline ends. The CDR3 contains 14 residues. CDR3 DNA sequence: TGCAGCGTTGACGGCGGATTATCCCACAATGAGCAGTTCTTC. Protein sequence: CSVDGGLSHNEQFF.

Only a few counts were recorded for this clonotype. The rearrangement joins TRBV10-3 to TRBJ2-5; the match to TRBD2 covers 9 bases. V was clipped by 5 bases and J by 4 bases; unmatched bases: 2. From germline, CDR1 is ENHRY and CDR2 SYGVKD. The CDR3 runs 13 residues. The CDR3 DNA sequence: TGTGCCATCAGTACGACTAGCGGAGAGACCCAGTACTTC. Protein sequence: CAISTTSGETQYF.